This T cell receptor (beta chain) was recovered during a study of cytomegalovirus exposure and HLA in healthy donors listed by TCRdb under 2017. For the study in its entirety: According to an earlier analysis of around 600 of the donors, 150 million to 200 million T cells yielded roughly 110 million unique TCR beta sequences and about 300 Gb of sequence data. Rather than using new phenotypic data, the later analysis identified candidate immune exposures from TCR beta sequences and from how often those sequences occurred across donors. Typing coverage differed by locus: A, B, C, DRB1 and DQB1 were typed in about 620-640 donors, DQA1 in 500 to 550, DPA1 in over 600, and DPB1 in approximately 450. Both class I and class II loci were covered by HLA typing, at four-digit resolution. On average, roughly 250,000 unique TCR beta nucleotide sequences were sequenced per donor among a few hundred genotyped donors of the cohort, with roughly 19% of those sequences being non-productive. All discovery cohort repertoires had been generated using a single sequencing platform. Alongside the repertoire data, information on donor age, sex, ethnicity and CMV serostatus was compiled. To predict cytomegalovirus infection status, the study brought together high-throughput TCR immunosequencing, statistical association of individual TCRs with disease status, and machine learning. A handful of DR-DQ haplotypes were handled as single units for association and clustering because linkage in the cohort was strong. In a later genetic analysis, genome-wide SNP genotypes for about 55% of the roughly 670 donors were used, and that subset was treated as a discovery cohort. The study profiled the T cell repertoires of hundreds of subjects by immunosequencing and related them to cytomegalovirus serostatus. To decide whether each TCR beta V gene segment behaved as functional or pseudogenic, an earlier analysis of nearly 600 of the donors relied on high-throughput TCR beta sequencing. An early release covering over 500 HLA-typed donors comprised 300 to 350 gigabases of sequencing data and around 85 million unique TCR sequences. A later analysis re-analyzed previously published TCR beta repertoires from about 730 donors and added high-resolution HLA genotyping to study TCR occurrence patterns. Among the roughly 380 genotyped donors, 81% belonged to the genetic ancestry cluster associated with self-reported Caucasian donors. In addition to the first cohort of 650 to 750 subjects, a separate validation cohort of under 150 different subjects was used. The study aimed to test whether cataloging public T cell receptors could reveal signatures of past pathogen exposure. General conclusions and limits of the study: A further reported finding was that TCR beta sequences accurately predicted the HLA-A and HLA-B alleles for most subjects in the first cohort. In vitro tests confirmed that a few of the cytomegalovirus-associated TCR beta chains recognize cytomegalovirus antigens. Specific HLA alleles were associated with 15,000 to 20,000 TCR beta sequences at a false discovery rate of 0.05 in a later analysis. Because counts were too low, around 18 rarely observed V segments, including chromosome 9 orphons, were left out of the earlier analysis of a few hundred of the donors. Strong co-occurrence of HLA alleles, especially DR and DQ, made assigning TCR associations to individual alleles difficult. In an earlier analysis of around 600 of the donors, most TCR beta V segments appeared in productive rearrangements about 87% or about 30% of the time, broadly matching IMGT annotations. A later analysis reported that several top co-occurrence clusters appeared linked to parvovirus B19, influenza, CMV and Epstein-Barr virus. Most TCR sequences were seen in very few donors, while some public TCRs were found in many individuals. Because HLA typing was unavailable for some donors at each locus, only the typed subset was used in association tests. The only immune exposure information available for the cohort was CMV serostatus. Most CMV-associated TCR beta chains appeared to be HLA-restricted in a later analysis, and the HLA associations seemed to be driven largely by CMV exposure. In a later analysis, HLA-associated TCR beta chains were found to be more clonally expanded and to have lower generation probabilities than equally common non-associated chains. The presence/absence analyses assumed that sequencing depth was roughly uniform across donors, and that assumption may not be true. In the study, approximately 160 TCR beta chains were listed as associated with cytomegalovirus. The authors suggested that the approach could potentially be generalized to other disease states and immunological phenotypes. Compared with the roughly 700-donor mean, donors in an Asian-associated ancestry cluster had fewer N-insertions in productive TCRs, according to a later genetic analysis. In a later analysis, the rate of TCR association differed among HLA loci, with DRB1 alleles having the most associated TCRs and HLA-C alleles having the fewest. The cohort was sequenced for TCR beta chains only, and without alpha or paired-chain data the features that could be detected were limited. The classifier was reported to diagnose cytomegalovirus status with high specificity and sensitivity in both the original and validation cohorts. A later genetic analysis associated a missense DCLRE1C variant with V-gene and J-gene trimming of TCR beta chains, and an independent cohort replicated the association. Correlated functional status among segregating V segments might be attributable to linkage disequilibrium, but an unknown experimental factor could not be ruled out. A cluster of highly shared sequence variants was judged likely to be a technical artifact of the sequencing pipeline. The 87-base-pair reads could not distinguish some IMGT-functional V segments, including TRBV6-2 and TRBV6-3, so those segments were excluded.

Cut back by 3 bases and 4 bases, the V and J ends lie 19 bases apart. The germline V gene (reference sequence) specifies MNHEY as CDR1 and SMNVEV as CDR2. The CDR3, cysteine through phenylalanine, is 16 amino acids long. Kept here is only the CDR3 DNA, which spans 48 bases and is read in frame from base 1. Receptor amplification or capture employed the immunoSEQ multiplex PCR assay. For the multiplex PCR, a mixture combining 60 forward primers for TCR Vbeta segments and 13 reverse primers for TCR Jbeta segments was used. The CDR3 region of rearranged TCR beta genes was amplified from genomic DNA by a multiplex PCR assay. Amplified TCR beta libraries were sequenced as 87-base-pair reads on the Illumina HiSeq System. On the authors' methods: A later analysis counted around 72 million unique TCR beta chains across the 500 to 850 repertoires, and 9 million to 14 million of these chains were shared by at least two donors. Raw reads were error-corrected and collapsed into unique sequences with a nearest-neighbor algorithm that merged closely related sequences to remove PCR and sequencing errors. V, D and J gene segments were assigned by aligning CDR3 sequences to IMGT reference sequences. For a sequence to be retained, at least a six-nucleotide match to both a V gene segment and a J gene segment was required. A rearrangement counted as productive if the CDR3 had no stop codons and remained in frame with V and J, and every other rearrangement counted as non-productive. Following IMGT convention, CDR3 was defined as the stretch from the second conserved V-encoded cysteine up to the conserved J-encoded phenylalanine. In an earlier analysis of more than 550 of the donors, sequences lacking an unambiguous match to a single V gene segment were excluded. In an earlier analysis of some 590 of the donors, a V segment was called functional when productive rearrangements were above 56.7%, and segregating when the standard deviation between donors exceeded 5%. A statistical classification framework was built for diagnosing cytomegalovirus status from the catalog of TCR beta chain sequences. In a later analysis, TCR nucleotide sequences were compared against IMGT/GENE-DB human TR gene sequences so that V and J genes could be assigned. The TCRdist pipeline was used in a later analysis to assign CDR3 sequences and most-parsimonious VDJ recombination scenarios. In a later analysis, each TCR beta chain was defined by its CDR3 amino acid sequence together with its V-gene family, and reads lacking a unique V-gene family were excluded. To address suspected cross-contamination and a sequencing artifact, a later analysis removed over 500 highly shared, low-generation-probability nucleotide sequences. In a later analysis, a clonal expansion index for each public chain was calculated from normalized within-repertoire ranks of inferred template counts. In a later analysis, generation probabilities were computed using a VDJ recombination model fitted to out-of-frame rearrangements, and the results were checked against IGoR. In a later analysis, TCR-TCR, TCR-HLA and TCR-CMV co-occurrence was scored with hypergeometric tests, and a repertoire-size bias correction was applied to TCR pairs. A later analysis estimated false discovery rates by permuting HLA or CMV assignments 20 times. In a later analysis, co-occurring TCRs were grouped with DBSCAN, and TCRdist sequence similarity was added when clustering was performed within HLA-allele-positive subsets. Repertoires with fewer than 30,000 or more than 120,000 public chains were left out of co-occurrence clustering, as were about 5 repertoires with anomalous nucleotide sharing. TCRdb holds this immuneACCESS table with in-frame rearrangements only. Some clones are missing; in checked studies, unresolved V genes explain under half, and the rest has no known cause. The D gene and trimming were derived from the DNA, and the V and J assignments and clone size from that table. For this sample there are about 130,000 clones; 60% to 80% appear just once. Roughly 1% of the sample is in the top ten clones.

The cohort consisted of more than 650 healthy bone marrow donors. All cohort members were sampled while nominally healthy, although unrecorded immune exposures were likely present. The donor tested CMV seronegative and was one of the 352 seronegative cohort members. A peripheral blood sample was provided by each donor, and peripheral blood mononuclear cells were used for TCR beta sequencing. Genomic DNA was extracted from the blood cell samples with the Qiagen DNeasy Blood Extraction Kit. In regard to this clone: Its antigen is not yet known. There are no base qualities to consult, and no much larger clone falls within one base.

The receptor was isolated from a woman aged 60-70 years in good health and CMV-seronegative. Here the chain combines TRBV27 and TRBJ2-7; TRBD2 might be the D gene, on 7 matching bases. The sample taken for sequencing was PBMCs. The DNA reads as follows: TGTGCCAGCAGTTTGGATGGGAGGGGGTTAGTTTACGAGCAGTACTTC. The translation is CASSLDGRGLVYEQYF.